The clone carrying this T cell receptor beta chain was counted at least ten times. TCRdb recomputed calls from the 5' RACE reads with MiXCR, one row per CDR3 protein. The sample carries roughly 61,000 distinct CDR3 sequences, about 10% recorded once. The data were obtained in a study of early T cells in non-severe SARS-CoV-2 infection. The CDR3 is 15 residues long. Trimming cost V 5 bases and J 3 bases, with 14 bases left between them. The rearrangement joins TRBV12-3 or TRBV12-4 to TRBJ1-5; D is ambiguous. The sample consisted of whole blood. This TCR was sampled from an adult who was a healthcare worker with PCR-confirmed SARS-CoV-2 infection or an uninfected control (not recorded which). The DNA of the CDR3 is TGTGCCAGCAGTCCCTCCCGGCCATTCAATCAGCCCCAGCATTTT. Protein product: CASSPSRPFNQPQHF.